A selection of T cell receptor beta chains follows, all from one sample in a study of blood T cell repertoires in COVID-19. Only in-frame clones appear in the TCRdb table, and some are missing; sequencing was by immunoSEQ multiplex PCR. The sample lists 200,000 to 250,000 clones, over 75% occurring once. Sequencing used PBMCs or T cells enriched from blood (not recorded which). The receptors shown here come from a man aged 30 to 45 with acute COVID-19. The CDR3 runs from the conserved cysteine through the conserved F or W. D genes are given only for firm matches. A row's size may be missing; if present it is once, few, many or a size class.

j_call	clone_size	d_call	v_call	cdr3_nt	cdr3_aa
TRBJ1-6	.	TRBD1	TRBV28	TGTGCCAGCAGCATACAGGGGTATAATTCACCCCTCCACTTT	CASSIQGYNSPLHF
TRBJ1-2	once	TRBD1	TRBV3-1/TRBV3-2	TGTGCCAGCAGCCTCCCCAGGGGGATCTACACCTTC	CASSLPRGIYTF
TRBJ2-3	.	TRBD2	TRBV2	TGTGCCAGCAGAGCTAGCGGGGCCGTCAGTTCCACAGATACGCAGTATTTT	CASRASGAVSSTDTQYF
TRBJ1-2	.	.	TRBV7-9	TGTGCCAGCAGCCCCGTGGGCACCTCTAACTATGGCTACACCTTC	CASSPVGTSNYGYTF
TRBJ1-2	.	.	TRBV27	TGTGCCAGCAGTTTATCGAGGGTCGTAGGGGGCTACACCTTC	CASSLSRVVGGYTF
TRBJ2-7	.	.	TRBV5-1	TGCGCCAGCTGTGAAGGACTGACCTCCTACGAGCAGTACTTC	CASCEGLTSYEQYF
TRBJ2-7	once	TRBD2	TRBV9	TGTGCCAGCAGCGTAGGGGGTAGCGGGGCCTACGAGCAGTACTTC	CASSVGGSGAYEQYF
TRBJ2-7	.	.	TRBV12-3/TRBV12-4	TGTGCCAGCAGTCTTGGACTTGAGCAGTACTTC	CASSLGLEQYF
TRBJ1-2	once	.	TRBV5-4	TGTGCCAGCAGCCCCGAGCGCCTATCTAACTATGGCTACACCTTC	CASSPERLSNYGYTF
TRBJ2-1	.	.	TRBV7-3	TGTGCCAGCAGCTTAGGTGGGCGATTCAATGAGCAGTTCTTC	CASSLGGRFNEQFF
TRBJ2-2	.	.	TRBV3-1/TRBV3-2	TGTGCCAGCAGCCAACCGGTTCACACCGGGGAGCTGTTTTTT	CASSQPVHTGELFF
TRBJ2-3	.	.	TRBV9	TGTGCCAGCAGCGTCCTTAAAGATACGCAGTATTTT	CASSVLKDTQYF
TRBJ2-3	few	.	TRBV5-5	TGTGCCAGCAGCTCTTTGACTTCTACCACAGATACGCAGTATTTT	CASSSLTSTTDTQYF
TRBJ2-7	.	.	TRBV7-2	TGTGCCAGCAGCCCCGGCCCACAGGGACGCGAGCAGTACTTC	CASSPGPQGREQYF
TRBJ2-7	.	.	TRBV6-5	TGTGCCAGCAGGGGGGAGGCGACCTACGAGCAGTACTTC	CASRGEATYEQYF
TRBJ1-1	.	.	TRBV3-1/TRBV3-2	TGTGCCAGCAGCCGGACGGACGTCAGGGCAGCTTTCTTT	CASSRTDVRAAFF
TRBJ2-1	.	TRBD2	TRBV6-5	TGTGCCAGCAGTCCCAGGGTGGCGGGAGACAATGAGCAGTTCTTC	CASSPRVAGDNEQFF
TRBJ2-7	.	.	TRBV19	TGTGCCAGTAGTGTCAACAGGGTATCCTACGAGCAGTACTTC	CASSVNRVSYEQYF
TRBJ2-1	.	.	TRBV19	TGTGCCACCGAGAGAGACAGATACAATGAGCAGTTCTTC	CATERDRYNEQFF
TRBJ1-5	.	TRBD1	TRBV30	TGTGCCTGGAGTAGGGATGGGGACAGTTTTAATCAGCCCCAGCATTTT	CAWSRDGDSFNQPQHF
TRBJ2-7	once	TRBD1	TRBV30	TGTGCCTGGGGGACAGGGACCTACGAGCAGTACTTC	CAWGTGTYEQYF
TRBJ1-1	.	.	TRBV6-5	TGTGCCAGCAGCGGGTTTGCCGAAGCTTTCTTT	CASSGFAEAFF
TRBJ1-1	.	.	TRBV6-5	TGTGCCAGCGGCCACATGGCCTCAGTTGCTTTCTTT	CASGHMASVAFF
TRBJ1-5	.	.	TRBV18	TGTGCCAGCTCAGGACAGACCAATCAGCCCCAGCATTTT	CASSGQTNQPQHF
TRBJ1-5	.	.	TRBV9	TGTGCCAGCAGCGTATTGGACAGCCCGAGAGAGCCCCAGCATTTT	CASSVLDSPREPQHF
TRBJ1-2	once	.	TRBV7-6	TGTGCCAGCAGCTTAGGCGGGCTCCTACCTAACTATGGCTACACCTTC	CASSLGGLLPNYGYTF
TRBJ2-7	many	TRBD2	TRBV27	TGTGCCAGCAGTTTATCGAGCGGGGGGGCATACGAGCAGTACTTC	CASSLSSGGAYEQYF
TRBJ1-2	.	TRBD1	TRBV9	TGTGCCAGCAGCGTAGGAGGCGGGACAGTCTATGGCTACACCTTC	CASSVGGGTVYGYTF
TRBJ2-7	.	TRBD1	TRBV11-2	TGTGCCAGCAGAAGCCGGGACAGGGTTCTCGACGAGCAGTACTTC	CASRSRDRVLDEQYF
TRBJ1-2	.	TRBD1	TRBV30	TGTGCCTGGAGTCGTACTGGGGGACAGGGGTTTTTTGGCTACACCTTC	CAWSRTGGQGFFGYTF
TRBJ2-7	.	.	TRBV21-1	TGTGCCCAGGGGAGCGAGCAGTACTTC	CAQGSEQYF
TRBJ1-4	.	.	TRBV9	TGTGCCAGCAGCGCCGGACAACCGAACGAAAAACTGTTTTTT	CASSAGQPNEKLFF
TRBJ1-2	.	TRBD1	TRBV15	TGTGCCACCAGCAGGATCGGACAGGGGGCGGATGGCTACACCTTC	CATSRIGQGADGYTF
TRBJ2-1	.	TRBD2	TRBV6-1	TGTGCCAGCAGTGAAGCGACTAGCGTTTACAATGAGCAGTTCTTC	CASSEATSVYNEQFF
TRBJ2-3	few	TRBD1	TRBV2	TGTGCCAGCAGTGATTGGACAGGGCCAGATACGCAGTATTTT	CASSDWTGPDTQYF
TRBJ2-2	few	TRBD2	TRBV28	TGTGCCGTAGAAGCGGGGGGGTCGAACACCGGGGAGCTGTTTTTT	CAVEAGGSNTGELFF
TRBJ2-2	once	.	TRBV2	TGTGCCAGCAGTATGTTGACAGAAAGGGCCGGGGAGCTGTTTTTT	CASSMLTERAGELFF
TRBJ1-1	.	.	TRBV6-5	TGTGCCAGCAACCGGGTCCCCGGCACTGAAGCTTTCTTT	CASNRVPGTEAFF
TRBJ1-6	.	.	TRBV5-1	TGCGCCAGCAGCGCGGGGGGCTCTAATTCACCCCTCCACTTT	CASSAGGSNSPLHF
TRBJ1-2	.	.	TRBV5-5	TGTGCCAGCAGCTCACAACAGGGTAACTATGGCTACACCTTC	CASSSQQGNYGYTF
TRBJ2-4	.	.	TRBV27	TGTGCCAGCAGTGGGGCTAGTAACATTCAGTACTTC	CASSGASNIQYF
TRBJ2-1	.	.	TRBV1	TGCACCAGCAGCTATAGCGGGGGGGCGGGGAATGAGCAGTTCTTC	CTSSYSGGAGNEQFF
TRBJ2-7	.	.	TRBV6-5	TGTGCCAGCAGGCGGGACCTAACCTCCGAGCAGTACTTC	CASRRDLTSEQYF
TRBJ2-4	.	TRBD1	TRBV6-5	TGTGCCAGCAGGGGACAGTGGGCGGACATTCAGTACTTC	CASRGQWADIQYF
TRBJ2-5	.	TRBD1	TRBV12-5	TGTGCTAGTGGTCCCCCCCTGGGGACAGGACAAGAGACCCAGTACTTC	CASGPPLGTGQETQYF
TRBJ1-1	.	.	TRBV27	TGTGCCAGCAGTTTATCCCCCGGGATGAACACTGAAGCTTTCTTT	CASSLSPGMNTEAFF
TRBJ1-1	.	TRBD1	TRBV7-6	TGTGCCAGCAGCCCCCGGACAGGGCGGCGAACTGAAGCTTTCTTT	CASSPRTGRRTEAFF
TRBJ2-3	.	TRBD2	TRBV13	TGTGCCAGCAGCTTGGGACTAGCGGGCACAGATACGCAGTATTTT	CASSLGLAGTDTQYF
TRBJ1-1	.	TRBD1	TRBV5-1	TGCGCCAGCAGCCCAACAAACCTTAACAGGGGCAACACTGAAGCTTTCTTT	CASSPTNLNRGNTEAFF
TRBJ2-7	.	TRBD1	TRBV6-5	TGTGCCAGCAGTCAGGGGACAGGGAGTTACGAGCAGTACTTC	CASSQGTGSYEQYF
TRBJ2-5	few	TRBD1	TRBV19	TGTGCCAGTAGTATAGGGACAGACAGGGTTGGCGAGACCCAGTACTTC	CASSIGTDRVGETQYF
TRBJ2-1	.	.	TRBV25-1	TGTGCCAGCAGTGAACTACTCAATGAGCAGTTCTTC	CASSELLNEQFF
TRBJ1-5	.	.	TRBV19	TGTGCCAGTAGTATGCTGGAGGGCAATCAGCCCCAGCATTTT	CASSMLEGNQPQHF
TRBJ1-1	.	.	TRBV7-3	TGTGCCAGCAGCGACAGCCTGAACACTGAAGCTTTCTTT	CASSDSLNTEAFF
TRBJ1-1	.	.	TRBV12-3/TRBV12-4	TGTGCCAGCAGTCTACAGGGAATTGAAGCTTTCTTT	CASSLQGIEAFF
TRBJ1-6	once	TRBD1	TRBV7-3	TGTGCCAGCAGCTCGGGGCTACAGGGGGCTAGTTCACCCCTCCACTTT	CASSSGLQGASSPLHF
TRBJ1-1	.	.	TRBV3-1/TRBV3-2	TGTGCCAGCAGCCAAGAACTCATGAACACTGAAGCTTTCTTT	CASSQELMNTEAFF